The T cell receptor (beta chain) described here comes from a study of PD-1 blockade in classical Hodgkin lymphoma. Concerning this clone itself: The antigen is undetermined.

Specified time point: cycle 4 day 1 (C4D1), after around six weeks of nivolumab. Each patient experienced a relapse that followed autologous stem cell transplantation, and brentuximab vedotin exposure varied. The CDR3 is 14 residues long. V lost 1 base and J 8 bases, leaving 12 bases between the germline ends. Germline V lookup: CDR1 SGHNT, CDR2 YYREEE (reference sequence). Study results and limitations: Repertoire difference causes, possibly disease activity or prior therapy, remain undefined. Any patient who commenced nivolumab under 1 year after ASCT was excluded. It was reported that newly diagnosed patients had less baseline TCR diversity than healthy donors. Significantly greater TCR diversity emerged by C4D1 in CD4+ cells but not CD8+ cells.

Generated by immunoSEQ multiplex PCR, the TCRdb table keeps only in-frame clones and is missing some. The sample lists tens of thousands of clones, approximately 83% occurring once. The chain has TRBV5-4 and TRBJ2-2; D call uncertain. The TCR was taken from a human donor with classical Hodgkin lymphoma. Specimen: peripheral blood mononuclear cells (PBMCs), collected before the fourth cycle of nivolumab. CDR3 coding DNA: TGTGCCAGCAGCTTGAGTGAGCTTGAGGGGGAGCTGTTTTTT. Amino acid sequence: CASSLSELEGELFF.